The 28 T cell receptor beta chains below all came from one sample that was sequenced in a study of blood T cell repertoires in COVID-19. TCRdb's table, derived via immunoSEQ multiplex PCR, lists solely in-frame clones and lacks some. The sample contains about 300,000 clones, approximately 88% of which appear only once. Sequencing was performed on peripheral blood. These receptors were taken from a man between 18 and 35 years old who had recovered from COVID-19.

The V call is TRBV6-2 or TRBV6-3, the J call TRBJ2-5; no clear D. With 6 bases removed from V and 1 base from J, the gap between germline ends came to 15 bases. CDR1 and CDR2 from the germline V gene are MNHEY and SVGEGT. CDR3 length: 15 residues. CDR3 nucleotides: TGTGCCAGCAGCGAAGCGCGTCAGACCCAAGAGACCCAGTACTTC. Encoded protein: CASSEARQTQETQYF.

The V gene is TRBV4-1, the J gene TRBJ2-7; 7 bases fit TRBD1. Germline-derived CDR1 and CDR2 are MGHRA and YSYEKL. Germline trimming cut 6 bases from V and 3 bases from J; bases unmatched to any gene: 8. This CDR3 is built from 14 residues. The CDR3 region is CASRSRDSGYEQYF. In DNA form, the CDR3 reads TGCGCCAGCAGAAGCCGGGACAGTGGCTACGAGCAGTACTTC.

The chain uses TRBV9 and TRBJ1-1; 8 nucleotides agree with TRBD1. Looked up from germline, CDR1 is SGDLS and CDR2 is YYNGEE. The CDR3 totals 15 residues. Trimming removed 3 bases from V and 1 base from J; junction bases left unmatched: 5. CDR3 in amino acids: CASSGTGTGNTEAFF. The CDR3 DNA follows: TGTGCCAGCAGCGGAACCGGGACAGGGAACACTGAAGCTTTCTTT.

V and J are TRBV5-4 and TRBJ2-7, with TRBD1 identical over 8 bases. CDR1 SGHNT and CDR2 YYREEE come from the germline V gene (reference sequence). This CDR3 region has 14 residues. With 3 bases clipped from V and 3 bases from J, the junction kept 5 bases outside the gene matches. The CDR3 protein is CASSWGTGDYEQYF. Written as DNA, the CDR3 is TGTGCCAGCAGCTGGGGGACAGGAGACTACGAGCAGTACTTC.

The chain links TRBV6-2 or TRBV6-3 to TRBJ1-3; maybe TRBD1 (5 bases). V was shortened by 6 bases and J by 3 bases, with 12 bases between the two germline ends. CDR1 is MNHEY and CDR2 is SVGEGT in the germline V gene. The CDR3 covers 14 residues. For the CDR3, the DNA is TGTGCCAGCAGCCACGACAGATATGGAAACACCATATATTTT. Its protein is CASSHDRYGNTIYF.

This clone has a handful of counts. The chain is built from TRBV9 and TRBJ1-2; D is ambiguous. CDR1 is SGDLS and CDR2 is YYNGEE in the germline V gene. The CDR3 is 15 amino acids. V dropped 0 bases and J dropped 2 bases, with 11 bases sitting between them. The DNA of the CDR3 is TGTGCCAGCAGCGTAGCCCCCGCGGGGAACTATGGCTACACCTTC. It specifies CASSVAPAGNYGYTF.

V usage is TRBV19 and J usage is TRBJ1-1; no clear D gene. CDR1 and CDR2 from the germline V gene are LNHDA and SQIVND (reference sequence). The CDR3 totals 12 residues. V was clipped by 4 bases and J by 6 bases, with 9 bases between them. CDR3 protein: CASSTWPSEAFF. The CDR3 DNA reads as TGTGCCAGTAGTACGTGGCCTTCTGAAGCTTTCTTT.

This rearrangement joins TRBV11-2 to TRBJ2-7; TRBD1 is a possible D gene (6 bases). There are 16 residues in the CDR3. Deletions cut 5 bases from V and 2 bases from J, with 19 bases between. Germline lookup yields CDR1 SGHAT and CDR2 FQNNGV. In nucleotides, the CDR3 is TGTGCCAGCAGCCACCCCCCCACAGGGATCCCCTACGAGCAGTACTTC. This codes for CASSHPPTGIPYEQYF.

V gene TRBV2 combines with J gene TRBJ2-3, with 9 bases identical to TRBD2. This CDR3 is built from 14 residues. Germline lookup yields CDR1 SNHLY and CDR2 FYNNEI. V lost 7 bases to trimming and J lost 2 bases; unmatched junction nucleotides: 4. This chain's CDR3 is CASKLAGSTDTQYF. In DNA form, the CDR3 reads TGTGCCAGCAAGCTAGCGGGGTCCACAGATACGCAGTATTTT.

The chain has TRBV7-9 and TRBJ2-7, with 10 nucleotides matching TRBD1. CDR1 is SEHNR, CDR2 FQNEAQ, per germline (reference sequence). V was pared by 4 bases and J by 2 bases, with 8 bases of the junction left unmatched. The length of the CDR3 is 16 residues. The CDR3 here is CASSSPTGGATYEQYF. The CDR3 coding sequence is TGTGCCAGCAGCTCCCCGACAGGGGGCGCCACCTACGAGCAGTACTTC.

The V gene is TRBV5-1, the J gene TRBJ1-5; a possible D gene is TRBD1 (6 bases). Trimming shortened V by 4 bases and J by 0 bases, and 8 bases separated the two germline ends. The CDR3 contains 14 residues. Germline V gene lookup returns CDR1 SGHRS and CDR2 YFSETQ. The CDR3 coding sequence is TGCGCCAGCAGCCTGGACAGTAGCAATCAGCCCCAGCATTTT. This translates into CASSLDSSNQPQHF.

This clone appeared once. The chain combines TRBV4-1 with TRBJ2-1, with D unresolved. V dropped 3 bases and J dropped 7 bases, with 10 bases sitting between them. This CDR3 is 13 amino acids long. Germline V CDR1 and CDR2: MGHRA, YSYEKL. This chain's CDR3 is CASSHSLSNEQFF. Written as DNA, the CDR3 is TGCGCCAGCAGCCACTCTCTTAGTAATGAGCAGTTCTTC.

This clone was recorded once. The chain couples TRBV7-8 to TRBJ1-2, with a weak D call TRBD1 (5 bases). Germline V CDR1 and CDR2: SGHVS, FQNEAQ. V was shortened by 5 bases and J by 5 bases, with 9 bases between the two germline ends. CDR3 size: 12 residues. CDR3 residues: CASSREGYGYTF. CDR3 DNA sequence: TGTGCCAGCAGCAGAGAGGGGTATGGCTACACCTTC.

J is TRBJ2-1 and V is TRBV18; 7 nucleotides match TRBD2. Germline V lookup: CDR1 KGHSH, CDR2 LQKENI. V lost 3 bases, J lost 7 bases, and 15 bases stayed unmatched. This CDR3 spans 17 amino acids. The CDR3 DNA sequence: TGTGCCAGCTCACCGACCCCTCGGCGGGAGACTCGGAATGAGCAGTTCTTC. The encoded protein is CASSPTPRRETRNEQFF. The complete variable domain, with remaining parts taken from reference TRBV18 and TRBJ2-1, reads NAGVMQNPRHLVRRRGQEARLRCSPMKGHSHVYWYRQLPEEGLKFMVYLQKENIIDESGMPKERFSAEFPKEGPSILRIQQVVRGDSAAYFCASSPTPRRETRNEQFFGPGTRLTVL.

CDR3 in DNA: TGTGCCACCAGTGATCCCCCGGGACAGGGGGCGGGAGATACGCAGTATTTT. It encodes CATSDPPGQGAGDTQYF. The chain carries TRBV24-1 and TRBJ2-3; 12 bases line up with TRBD1. With V trimmed by 3 bases and J by 5 bases, 8 bases remained unmatched. This CDR3 is 17 amino acids long. Looked up from germline, CDR1 is KGHDR and CDR2 is SFDVKD.

V and J are TRBV7-6 and TRBJ2-7; TRBD2 might be the D (5 bases). The CDR3 spans 12 residues. In germline, CDR1 is SGHVS, CDR2 FNYEAQ. V lost 2 bases and J lost 6, with 8 bases in between. The CDR3 DNA sequence: TGTGCCAGCAGCTTAATCGGGGTCGAGCAGTACTTC. Translating it yields CASSLIGVEQYF.

The V call is TRBV29-1, the J call TRBJ2-1; D not resolved. Trimming took off 5 bases at V and 5 bases at J, with 10 bases between the two ends. In germline, CDR1 is SQVTM, CDR2 ANQGSEA. This CDR3 spans 12 amino acids. CDR3 DNA sequence: TGCAGCGTTACGCCGTCTAACAATGAGCAGTTCTTC. Residues: CSVTPSNNEQFF.

The rearrangement joins TRBV12-3 or TRBV12-4 to TRBJ2-5; 12 bases are shared with TRBD2. The length of the CDR3 is 13 residues. Trimming removed 9 bases from V and 4 bases from J; junction bases left unmatched: 3. The CDR3 is CASGLAGLETQYF. The CDR3 bases are TGTGCCAGTGGACTAGCGGGACTAGAGACCCAGTACTTC.

This chain links TRBV6-1 with TRBJ1-2; 9 bases fit TRBD1. The CDR3 contains 15 residues. The V segment lost 2 bases and the J segment 7 bases; nucleotides outside the gene matches: 8. Germline CDR1 MNHNS, CDR2 SASEGT. The DNA for the CDR3 is TGTGCCAGCAGTGAAAGGGACAGGGTCTATGCTGGCTACACCTTC. This translates into CASSERDRVYAGYTF.

Concerning this clone: A junction boundary mismatches the germline segment, possibly from a read error. The V gene is TRBV10-3, the J gene TRBJ1-2; 7 bases line up with TRBD1. Germline V CDR1 and CDR2: ENHRY, SYGVKD. CDR3 size: 11 residues. CDR3 sequence reads: CAIADDRVRLF. DNA for the CDR3: TGTGCCATCGCAGATGACAGGGTGAGGCTCTTC.

The V gene is TRBV24-1, the J gene TRBJ2-3; 11 nucleotides align to TRBD2. The CDR3 covers 20 residues. Per germline, CDR1 KGHDR and CDR2 SFDVKD. The V gene end was trimmed by 9 bases and the J gene end by 0 bases; junction bases not matched to a gene: 19. The CDR3 reads CATLSGRANYVAYSTDTQYF. CDR3 bases: TGTGCCACCCTTAGCGGGAGGGCCAATTACGTCGCGTATAGCACAGATACGCAGTATTTT.

The genes are TRBV5-1 and TRBJ2-1; 12 bases match TRBD2. The CDR3 has 20 amino acids. Germline CDR1 reads SGHRS; CDR2 reads YFSETQ. Trimming removed 0 bases from V and 0 bases from J; junction bases left unmatched: 10. CDR3 in DNA: TGCGCCAGCAGCTTGGTCGCACTAGCGGGAGGTACTAGCTCCTACAATGAGCAGTTCTTC. This gives the protein CASSLVALAGGTSSYNEQFF. Combining the CDR3 with reference TRBV5-1 and TRBJ2-1 gives the whole variable domain KAGVTQTPRYLIKTRGQQVTLSCSPISGHRSVSWYQQTPGQGLQFLFEYFSETQRNKGNFPGRFSGRQFSNSRSEMNVSTLELGDSALYLCASSLVALAGGTSSYNEQFFGPGTRLTVL.

This chain joins TRBV9 and TRBJ2-7; tentative D call: TRBD2 (6 bases). The CDR3 spans 14 residues. V gave up 3 bases and J gave up 6 bases, with 16 bases separating them. The germline CDR1 and CDR2 sequences are SGDLS and YYNGEE. CDR3 residues: CASSDGPGLGEQYF. The CDR3 bases are TGTGCCAGCAGCGATGGCCCGGGACTCGGCGAGCAGTACTTC.

This clone was seen once. The rearrangement uses TRBV6-2 or TRBV6-3 and TRBJ1-4, with D hard to call. The germline gives CDR1 MNHEY, CDR2 SVGEGT. The CDR3 contains 13 residues. Trimming left V 1 base short and J 14 bases short, with 14 bases between. The CDR3 loop is CASSYFGEIGLFF. The CDR3 region has the DNA TGTGCCAGCAGTTACTTCGGGGAGATAGGGCTGTTTTTT.

The chain couples TRBV9 to TRBJ1-1; 10 bases agree with TRBD1. The CDR3 covers 15 residues. The germline CDR1 and CDR2 sequences are SGDLS and YYNGEE. V lost 4 bases, J lost 5 bases, and 8 bases stayed unmatched. CDR3 sequence (DNA): TGTGCCAGCAGCACCAGCGGGACAGGGGATACTGAAGCTTTCTTT. Encoded protein: CASSTSGTGDTEAFF.

The genes are TRBV28 and TRBJ2-6, with 7 positions matching TRBD2. J gave up 0 bases and V 3 bases, and 8 bases lay outside the gene matches. Germline loops: CDR1 MDHEN, CDR2 SYDVKM. This CDR3 is 18 amino acids long. CDR3 sequence reads: CASSLGGRGSSGANVLTF. CDR3 in DNA: TGTGCCAGCAGTTTGGGGGGGAGAGGGAGCTCTGGGGCCAACGTCCTGACTTTC.

The chain recombines TRBV4-1 with TRBJ2-7, with D hard to call. V lost 1 base, J lost 1 base, and 5 bases lay in between. The CDR3 contains 13 residues. Germline V lookup: CDR1 MGHRA, CDR2 YSYEKL. CDR3 sequence (DNA): TGCGCCAGCAGCCAAGCACAGTCCTACGAGCAGTACTTC. It specifies CASSQAQSYEQYF.

The chain recombines TRBV18 with TRBJ1-2; possibly TRBD1 for D (6 bases). Germline CDR1 and CDR2: KGHSH and LQKENI. The CDR3 is 15 amino acids. V lost 3 bases to trimming and J lost 1 base, with 12 bases between them. The CDR3 sequence is CASSPYGQNNYGYTF. Here the CDR3 DNA reads TGTGCCAGCTCACCTTACGGACAGAATAACTATGGCTACACCTTC.